This TCR beta chain comes out of a study of shared clonotypes between healthy human individuals. Data came from immunoSEQ multiplex PCR; TCRdb stores just in-frame clones and leaves some out. This sample carries some 1.4 million clones, over 95% of them seen once, and the ten largest clones take over 1%. V trimming: 5 bases; J trimming: 5 bases; junction bases outside the gene matches: 9. Germline V lookup: CDR1 SGHAT, CDR2 FQNNGV. The CDR3 contains 14 residues. V and J are TRBV11-2 and TRBJ2-7; 7 bases agree with TRBD1. Sequenced sample: naive CD4+ T cells sorted from blood. Indicated subset: CD45RA+ positively selected. The receptor comes from a man aged 30 to 45 in good health. The CDR3 sequence: CASSRCRGRHEQYF. CDR3 nucleotide sequence: TGTGCCAGCAGCCGTTGTAGGGGGCGACACGAGCAGTACTTC.